The 13 T cell receptor beta chains below were found in one sample sequenced in a study of CD8+ T cells in alopecia areata. RNA was isolated and reverse transcribed to cDNA, the sequencing template. Sequencing was performed with immunoSEQ multiplex PCR; in TCRdb, only in-frame clones are kept and a portion is missing. The sample shows over 200,000 clones, approximately 61% of them seen only once. The sequencing here drew on CD4+ T cells sorted from blood, taken at week 0. The origin of the receptors is a human donor with alopecia areata.

A single count supports this clone. The gene calls are TRBV6-1 and TRBJ1-2; TRBD1 is a possible D gene (5 bases). Germline V gene data show CDR1 as MNHNS and CDR2 as SASEGT. There are 13 residues in the CDR3. V was shortened by 5 bases and J by 5 bases, with 12 bases between the two germline ends. The CDR3 DNA reads as TGTGCCAGCAGTCAAGACAGAGCGTATGGCTACACCTTC. Amino acid sequence: CASSQDRAYGYTF.

The chain couples TRBV2 to TRBJ1-5; tentatively, D is TRBD1 (6 bases). The CDR3 has 13 residues. Trimming left V 5 bases short and J 9 bases short, with 14 bases between. The germline V gene encodes CDR1 SNHLY and CDR2 FYNNEI. CDR3: CASSNGGARPQHF. CDR3 DNA sequence: TGTGCCAGCAGTAACGGGGGGGCCAGGCCCCAGCATTTT.

V gene TRBV29-1 combines with J gene TRBJ1-2; no reliable D call. Germline V CDR1 and CDR2: SQVTM, ANQGSEA. Trimming shortened V by 4 bases and J by 3 bases, and 12 bases separated the two germline ends. The length of the CDR3 is 13 residues. As DNA, the CDR3 is TGCAGCGTTGTAGTCACCGAGGACTATGGCTACACCTTC. This sequence encodes CSVVVTEDYGYTF. The variable domain in full, completed from reference TRBV29-1 and TRBJ1-2, reads SAVISQKPSRDICQRGTSLTIQCQVDSQVTMMFWYRQQPGQSLTLIATANQGSEATYESGFVIDKFPISRPNLTFSTLTVSNMSPEDSSIYLCSVVVTEDYGYTFGSGTRLTVV.

V usage is TRBV19 and J usage is TRBJ1-5; D gene uncertain. The CDR3 is 14 residues long. CDR1 is LNHDA and CDR2 is SQIVND in the germline V gene (reference sequence). V was shortened by 3 bases and J by 0 bases, with 6 bases between the two germline ends. The CDR3 loop reads CASSIQYSNQPQHF. The CDR3 DNA sequence: TGTGCCAGTAGTATCCAATATAGCAATCAGCCCCAGCATTTT.

This chain links TRBV5-6 with TRBJ2-2, with TRBD1 identical over 9 bases. The CDR3 sequence is 15 residues long. V shed 1 base, J shed 3 bases, and the junction held 1 base outside the gene matches. Germline V lookup: CDR1 SGHDT, CDR2 YYEEEE. The CDR3 DNA follows: TGTGCCAGCAGCTTGACAGGGGGCGACACCGGGGAGCTGTTTTTT. Protein: CASSLTGGDTGELFF.

The chain employs TRBV6-1 and TRBJ2-1; D not certain. The CDR3 sequence is 12 residues long. The germline V and J ends were trimmed by 8 bases and 6 bases, with 11 bases remaining between them. Germline values: CDR1 MNHNS, CDR2 SASEGT. In DNA, the CDR3 is TGTGCCAGCGCCCCTTTCTTCAATGAGCAGTTCTTC. Translated, it gives CASAPFFNEQFF.

This clone was counted a few times. The chain joins TRBV10-2 to TRBJ2-7; 7 bases are a match to TRBD2. Germline lookup yields CDR1 WSHSY and CDR2 SAAADI. This CDR3 region has 14 residues. The junction had 7 bases not matched to a gene; V was cut back by 6 bases and J by 2 bases. CDR3 amino acids: CASSDREGPYEQYF. The CDR3 DNA sequence: TGCGCCAGCAGCGATAGGGAGGGACCCTACGAGCAGTACTTC.

A few counts support this clone. The V gene is TRBV20-1, the J gene TRBJ1-2; tentatively, D is TRBD1 (6 bases). V was clipped by 7 bases and J by 7 bases, with 13 bases between them. CDR1 DFQATT and CDR2 SNEGSKA come from the germline V gene (reference sequence). CDR3 length: 11 amino acids. The CDR3 region is CSVQGISGYTF. The CDR3 nucleotides read TGCAGTGTGCAGGGGATCTCTGGCTACACCTTC.

The rearrangement uses TRBV9 and TRBJ1-2, with D perhaps matching TRBD1 (5 bases). Germline values: CDR1 SGDLS, CDR2 YYNGEE. The ends were cut back, 0 bases at V and 4 bases at J, with 16 bases in the middle. CDR3 length: 16 amino acids. CDR3 region: CASSVAGNPSGYGYTF. CDR3 nucleotide sequence: TGTGCCAGCAGCGTAGCAGGGAACCCATCGGGCTATGGCTACACCTTC.

This chain connects TRBV20-1 to TRBJ2-3; D is unclear. The CDR3 loop spans 11 amino acids. With 7 bases removed from V and 6 bases from J, the gap between germline ends came to 11 bases. Germline V gene data show CDR1 as DFQATT and CDR2 as SNEGSKA (reference sequence). CDR3 sequence: CSVSIGDTQYF. The CDR3 nucleotides read TGCAGTGTCTCGATCGGGGATACGCAGTATTTT.

This chain connects TRBV7-6 to TRBJ2-1; D is ambiguous. The V end lost 5 bases, the J end lost 7 bases, and 9 bases lay between the germline ends. The CDR3 is 12 residues long. Germline CDR1 and CDR2: SGHVS and FNYEAQ. The CDR3 sequence: CASSPPRNEQFF. The CDR3 region has the DNA TGTGCCAGCAGCCCGCCGCGGAATGAGCAGTTCTTC.

This clone is a singleton in its sample. Relative to the germline gene, one junction end is altered; a read error may explain this. The J gene is TRBJ2-5, the V gene TRBV18; TRBD1 agrees at 7 bases. The CDR3 is 13 amino acids. The germline CDR1 and CDR2 sequences are KGHSH and LQKENI. CDR3 region: CASSQGWQETQYF. As DNA, the CDR3 is TGTGCCAGTTCACAGGGGTGGCAAGAGACCCAGTACTTC.

This clone was found a few times. The chain joins TRBV4-1 to TRBJ1-4; D is possibly TRBD1 (6 bases). CDR3 length: 15 amino acids. V was cut by 4 bases and J by 8 bases, with 17 bases left in between. Per the germline V gene, CDR1 is MGHRA and CDR2 is YSYEKL. CDR3 bases: TGCGCCAGCAGCCGAGTCGGGGGGGCGCGAGAAAAACTGTTTTTT. It encodes CASSRVGGAREKLFF.